The text below deals with one T cell receptor beta chain. The record originates from a study of T cells in tumors after PD-1 blockade. Germline V lookup: CDR1 SGHTS, CDR2 YDEGEE. The CDR3 length is 15 residues. The junction had 8 bases not matched to a gene; V was cut back by 3 bases and J by 5 bases. Sequenced by immunoSEQ multiplex PCR; TCRdb stores in-frame clones only, minus some. This table has over 60,000 clones, roughly 70% appearing once. This clonotype originated in a human donor with basal cell carcinoma. The material sequenced was PBMCs, taken after anti-PD-1 treatment. V usage is TRBV5-8 and J usage is TRBJ2-3; 8 nucleotides line up with TRBD1. CDR3 coding DNA: TGTGCCAGCAGCTCTCAGGGGGCTCTCGGAGATACGCAGTATTTT. Residues: CASSSQGALGDTQYF.